This record looks at one TCR beta chain sequence and its context. What it recognizes is unknown. Previously described methods with listed TCR primers produced the bulk TCR libraries. TCRdb reanalysed the PCR reads using MiXCR and keeps one entry per CDR3 protein. The repertoire holds 460,000 or so distinct CDR3 sequences, with 20% to 25% as singletons. The authors sorted naive CD8 T cells as CD8+CD4-CCR7+CD45RA+. The CDR3 covers 15 residues. V lost 6 bases and J lost 0, with 13 bases in between. Germline CDR1 reads SGHAT; CDR2 reads FQNNGV. The data are from a study of molecular identifiers for immune sequencing clone quantification. As for the study in general: Replicate runs used RNA from about 20,000 or 100,000 naive CD8 cells, which was split five ways into aliquots, and four of those aliquots were then sequenced.

The study's findings and limits: In a background of around 1 million naive cells, spiked Jurkat TCR RNA from one cell was reportedly detectable.

The sequence derives from a human donor in good health. Some libraries in this study had Jurkat cell RNA spiked in. The sequenced material came from naive CD8+ T cells from blood, with Jurkat cell RNA spiked in. Stated subset: FACS-sorted CD8+CD4-CCR7+CD45RA+ naive T cells. V and J are TRBV11-2 and TRBJ2-3; tentatively, D is TRBD2 (5 bases). This CDR3 reads CASSPFRGSTDTQYF. CDR3 nucleotide sequence: TGTGCCAGCAGTCCATTCCGCGGGAGCACAGATACGCAGTATTTT.